This T cell receptor beta chain is drawn from a study of cytomegalovirus exposure and HLA in healthy donors. The PCR ran on 60 Vbeta and 13 Jbeta primers. Assay: immunoSEQ multiplex PCR; the TCRdb copy retains only in-frame clones and omits some. The repertoire has around 200,000 clones, less than 85% of them found once; the top ten carry more than 4.5%. Details on this clone: Its antigen is unknown.

The CDR3 consists of 15 residues. V was trimmed by 5 bases and J by 8 bases, leaving 19 bases between them. Germline loops: CDR1 PRHDT, CDR2 FYEKMQ (reference sequence). Findings and caveats of the study: Some V segments could not be told apart, so they were left out, TRBV6-2 and TRBV6-3 among them.

The V gene is TRBV13, the J gene TRBJ2-1; perhaps TRBD2 as D (5 bases). Sample: PBMCs. This sequence was found in a man between 25 and 39 years old in good health and CMV-seropositive. CDR3 coding DNA: TGTGCCAGCAGCCCGAAGGAGGTCTACCGACATGAGCAGTTCTTC. This gives the protein CASSPKEVYRHEQFF.